The clone carrying this T cell receptor beta chain was seen many times. Its antigen remains unidentified. This CDR3 is built from 14 residues. V lost 2 bases and J 1 base, leaving 9 bases between the germline ends. Germline loops: CDR1 SGDLS, CDR2 YYNGEE. As for time point: longitudinal time-point 3. Where libraries were unsorted, they were derived from 2 million PBMCs stored at -80 degrees C. This entry is derived from a study of neurological immune-mediated disorders. Overall study results and limits: None of the CDR3 amino acid sequences in expanded clones turned up in more than one subject, which points to private repertoires in all groups.

Sequencing of 15-18 subjects in each run yielded over 200 million TCR-beta sequences. TCRdb reprocessed the 5' RACE reads via MiXCR and lists one record per CDR3 protein. The data contain about 49,000 distinct CDR3 sequences, roughly 8% of them singletons. This TCR derives from a woman aged 40 to 50 in good health. Sequencing was done on a sample of PBMCs. This sequence joins TRBV9 and TRBJ1-1, with a weak D call TRBD1 (5 bases). The CDR3 sequence: CASSVSGQNTEAFF. The CDR3 DNA reads as TGTGCCAGCAGCGTTTCCGGACAGAACACTGAAGCTTTCTTT. Together with reference TRBV9 and TRBJ1-1, the CDR3 gives the full variable domain: DSGVTQTPKHLITATGQRVTLRCSPRSGDLSVYWYQQSLDQGLQFLIQYYNGEERAKGNILERFSAQQFPDLHSELNLSSLELGDSALYFCASSVSGQNTEAFFGQGTRLTVV.